The 10 T cell receptor beta chains presented below share a single source sample, sequenced in a study of early T cells in non-severe SARS-CoV-2 infection. TCRdb re-analysed the 5' RACE reads in MiXCR, keeping a single row per CDR3 protein. The sample includes 60,000 or so distinct CDR3 sequences, around an eighth of them seen just once. The sequenced material came from whole blood. The receptor set was obtained from an adult who was a healthcare worker with PCR-confirmed SARS-CoV-2 infection or an uninfected control (not recorded which).

At least ten counts were recorded for this clonotype. The gene calls are TRBV5-4 and TRBJ1-6, with TRBD1 matching 8 bases. J lost 8 bases, V lost 4 bases, and 8 bases had no gene match. Per germline, CDR1 SGHNT and CDR2 YYREEE (reference sequence). CDR3 length: 15 amino acids. The CDR3 DNA is TGTGCCAGCAGCGCCACCGGGACAGGTTATTCACCCCTCCACTTT. It specifies CASSATGTGYSPLHF.

The table lists this clonotype with many counts. The chain employs TRBV29-1 and TRBJ1-2; a weak D match, TRBD1 (5 bases). There are 15 residues in the CDR3. With 1 base removed from V and 6 bases from J, the gap between germline ends came to 18 bases. Looked up from germline, CDR1 is SQVTM and CDR2 is ANQGSEA. The CDR3: CSVEGVRGVWDGYTF. DNA of the CDR3: TGCAGCGTTGAAGGGGTTAGAGGGGTCTGGGATGGCTACACCTTC.

Many counts were recorded for this clonotype. The V and J genes are TRBV7-6 and TRBJ2-7, with D possibly called TRBD1 or TRBD2 (5 bases each). Trimming shortened V by 1 base and J by 5 bases, and 12 bases separated the two germline ends. The V gene's germline CDR1 is SGHVS and CDR2 FNYEAQ. This CDR3 is built from 14 residues. The CDR3 bases are TGTGCCAGCAGCTTAGTAGGGACCACTGACGAGCAGTACTTC. This gives the protein CASSLVGTTDEQYF.

This clonotype was seen repeatedly, ten times or more. The V gene is TRBV12-3 or TRBV12-4, the J gene TRBJ2-2; 9 bases agree with TRBD1. The trim removed 6 bases at V and 6 bases at J, leaving 2 bases unmatched. This CDR3 contains 13 residues. Here the CDR3 DNA reads TGTGCCAGCAGCACAGGGGGCCCCGGGGAGCTGTTTTTT. This gives the protein CASSTGGPGELFF.

This chain connects TRBV20-1 to TRBJ2-7, with D uncertain. Trimming removed 3 bases at V and 2 bases at J, with 14 bases between. This CDR3 comprises 14 residues. The V gene's germline CDR1 is DFQATT and CDR2 SNEGSKA (reference sequence). Written as DNA, the CDR3 is TGCAGTGCTAGCAGCACAGCTCTAGCCTACGAGCAGTACTTC. Its translation: CSASSTALAYEQYF.

The chain uses TRBV6-6 and TRBJ2-1; tentative D call: TRBD2 (5 bases). Trimming shortened V by 6 bases and J by 7 bases, and 10 bases separated the two germline ends. Germline CDR1 is MNHNY and CDR2 is SVGAGI (reference sequence). The CDR3 contains 12 residues. DNA for the CDR3: TGTGCCAGCAGACTCACGGGAAATGAGCAGTTCTTC. Protein: CASRLTGNEQFF.

This clonotype was found a few times. The chain carries TRBV11-2 and TRBJ2-5; 9 bases align to TRBD2. The CDR3 spans 16 residues. In germline, CDR1 is SGHAT, CDR2 FQNNGV. Losses at the gene ends were 1 base for V and 1 base for J; bases not matched to a gene: 4. CDR3 region: CASSLVLAGVQETQYF. The CDR3 DNA reads TGTGCCAGCAGCTTAGTACTAGCGGGCGTCCAAGAGACCCAGTACTTC.

The chain employs TRBV6-5 and TRBJ1-6; 9 nucleotides agree with TRBD1. Trimming removed 6 bases from V and 9 bases from J; junction bases left unmatched: 6. CDR3 length equals 14 residues. Germline V gene sequence: CDR1 MNHEY, CDR2 SVGAGI. The CDR3 region is CASSSGQGTSPLHF. The DNA of the CDR3 is TGTGCCAGCAGCAGTGGACAGGGGACTTCACCCCTCCACTTT.

A few counts support this clonotype. The chain links TRBV25-1 to TRBJ2-7; possibly TRBD1 for D (5 bases). The CDR3 length is 17 residues. V dropped 7 bases and J dropped 2 bases, with 24 bases sitting between them. Germline CDR1 MGHDK, CDR2 SYGVNS. The chain's CDR3 is CASKGAYGSPTTYEQYF. The CDR3 DNA reads TGTGCCAGCAAAGGGGCCTATGGAAGTCCCACAACCTACGAGCAGTACTTC.

V gene TRBV4-3 combines with J gene TRBJ2-3, with 11 bases fitting TRBD2. CDR3 length equals 18 residues. The germline V gene encodes CDR1 LGHNA and CDR2 YSLEER. Germline trimming cut 0 bases from V and 4 bases from J; bases unmatched to any gene: 9. CDR3 coding DNA: TGCGCCAGCAGCCAAGATCTGGGTAGCGGGGGGGAGGCAGATACGCAGTATTTT. Translation gives CASSQDLGSGGEADTQYF.